This T cell receptor beta chain was documented in a study of regulatory T cells in long-lasting Graves disease. Whole-study findings and limits: Public clonotype sharing was higher in persistent than newly diagnosed patients. Persistent disease favored TRBV28, TRBJ1-2 and TRBJ2-5. A reduction in accuracy may have resulted from the small sample size.

iRepertoire HTBI primers and Arm-PCR of CDR3 regions built TCR beta libraries. TCRdb processed the multiplex PCR reads anew with MiXCR; each CDR3 protein has one entry. The table records hundreds of thousands of distinct CDR3 sequences, 15% to 20% of them present only once. A note on this clonotype: The antigen remains unidentified.

V lost 8 bases, J lost 2 bases, and 4 bases stayed unmatched. The CDR3 covers 13 residues. Germline CDR1 and CDR2: ENHRY and SYGVKD. The time point denotes: newly diagnosed GD, antithyroid drugs for less than 3 months. The TCR library was made from RNA extracted from PBMCs. These data were also filed under a second study, of T cells in Graves' hyperthyroidism and ophthalmopathy.

The sequence derives from a woman younger than 45 with Graves disease. V gene TRBV10-3 combines with J gene TRBJ2-7, with 9 bases identical to TRBD1. The specimen comprised peripheral blood mononuclear cells (PBMCs), sampled at new diagnosis, from a patient treated with antithyroid drugs. CDR3 bases: TGTGCCATCGGGACAGGGTTTGCCTACGAGCAGTACTTC. Residues: CAIGTGFAYEQYF.